The 16 T cell receptor beta chains presented below share a single source sample, sequenced in a study of shared clonotypes between healthy human individuals. Sequencing used immunoSEQ multiplex PCR; TCRdb keeps in-frame clones, though not all of them. Among about 330,000 clones listed, approximately 79% were seen once. Sequences were obtained from memory CD4+ T cells sorted from blood. Subset here: CD45RA-negative fraction. These receptor sequences come from a man in his thirties or forties in good health.

The J gene is TRBJ2-5, the V gene TRBV5-1; 9 bases align to TRBD1. CDR1 is SGHRS and CDR2 is YFSETQ in the germline V gene. J was trimmed by 4 bases and V by 7 bases; bases with no gene match: 8. The CDR3 loop spans 14 amino acids. The chain's CDR3 is CASVGGTGLETQYF. The CDR3 coding sequence is TGCGCCAGCGTAGGCGGGACAGGGTTAGAGACCCAGTACTTC.

This clone was recorded a few times. V gene TRBV11-3 combines with J gene TRBJ1-1; 9 bases fit TRBD1. Germline V gene sequence: CDR1 SGHNT, CDR2 YENEEA. The CDR3 is made up of 16 amino acids. Germline trimming cut 2 bases from V and 4 bases from J; bases unmatched to any gene: 8. Here the CDR3 DNA reads TGTGCCAGCAGCTTATCGACAGGGGGGCGCGTCACTGAAGCTTTCTTT. It is translated as CASSLSTGGRVTEAFF.

The chain recombines TRBV29-1 with TRBJ2-3; 7 bases match TRBD2. The CDR3 covers 12 residues. J lost 3 bases, V lost 7 bases, and 4 bases had no gene match. The germline V gene encodes CDR1 SQVTM and CDR2 ANQGSEA. The DNA of the CDR3 is TGCAGCGCAGGACTAGTGACAGATACGCAGTATTTT. Encoded protein: CSAGLVTDTQYF.

Turning to this clone: Other nucleotide sequences in the sample specify the same CDR3. The rearrangement joins TRBV2 to TRBJ2-3, with TRBD2 identical over 9 bases. Trimming took 5 bases from V and 3 from J; bases not matched to a gene: 3. From germline, CDR1 is SNHLY and CDR2 FYNNEI. The length of the CDR3 is 14 residues. CDR3 nucleotide sequence: TGTGCCAGCAGTTTAGCGGGAGCAACAGATACGCAGTATTTT. It encodes CASSLAGATDTQYF.

This clone turned up a few times. The chain couples TRBV28 to TRBJ1-3; a weak D match, TRBD1 (5 bases). Germline V gene sequence: CDR1 MDHEN, CDR2 SYDVKM. The germline V and J ends were trimmed by 3 bases and 4 bases, with 10 bases remaining between them. There are 14 residues in the CDR3. CDR3 nucleotides: TGTGCCAGCAGTTTTTCAGGGATCGGAAACACCATATATTTT. Translating it yields CASSFSGIGNTIYF.

This sequence joins TRBV7-9 and TRBJ2-1; the match to TRBD2 covers 12 bases. Trimming at V came to 2 bases and at J to 7 bases, leaving 6 bases not matched to a gene. CDR1 and CDR2 (germline): SEHNR, FQNEAQ (reference sequence). The CDR3 length is 16 residues. This CDR3 is CASSLYLAGGPNEQFF. DNA for the CDR3: TGTGCCAGCAGCTTATACCTAGCGGGAGGGCCGAATGAGCAGTTCTTC. Full variable domain (remainder filled in from reference TRBV7-9 and TRBJ2-1): DTGVSQNPRHKITKRGQNVTFRCDPISEHNRLYWYRQTLGQGPEFLTYFQNEAQLEKSRLLSDRFSAERPKGSFSTLEIQRTEQGDSAMYLCASSLYLAGGPNEQFFGPGTRLTVL.

The V call is TRBV7-3, the J call TRBJ2-2; 14 nucleotides agree with TRBD2. Losses at the gene ends were 4 bases for V and 7 bases for J; bases not matched to a gene: 8. Germline V lookup: CDR1 SGHTA, CDR2 FQGTGA. The length of the CDR3 is 17 residues. CDR3 protein: CASSSSGLAGAGGELFF. CDR3 DNA sequence: TGTGCCAGCAGCTCTTCGGGACTAGCGGGAGCGGGCGGGGAGCTGTTTTTT.

This chain links TRBV10-3 with TRBJ2-2; 9 bases are shared with TRBD2. V was clipped by 6 bases and J by 1 base; unmatched bases: 6. Germline V gene lookup returns CDR1 ENHRY and CDR2 SYGVKD. CDR3 length equals 16 residues. The CDR3 DNA is TGTGCCATCAGGGCGACTAGCGGATTGAACACCGGGGAGCTGTTTTTT. Its translation: CAIRATSGLNTGELFF.

V gene TRBV27 combines with J gene TRBJ2-3, with no clear D. V was clipped by 3 bases and J by 6 bases, with 16 bases between them. This CDR3 spans 15 amino acids. CDR1 MNHEY and CDR2 SMNVEV come from the germline V gene (reference sequence). The CDR3 spells CASSFTQDRRDTQYF. CDR3 DNA sequence: TGTGCCAGCAGTTTCACTCAAGACCGTCGGGATACGCAGTATTTT.

The chain carries TRBV4-1 and TRBJ2-7; a weak D match, TRBD1 (6 bases). V was clipped by 3 bases and J by 3 bases, with 15 bases between them. The CDR3 has 15 residues. In germline, CDR1 is MGHRA, CDR2 YSYEKL. The CDR3 DNA sequence: TGCGCCAGCAGCCAGAACCCGACAGGCGTCTACGAGCAGTACTTC. This encodes CASSQNPTGVYEQYF.

The V and J genes are TRBV25-1 and TRBJ2-6; perhaps D is TRBD1 or TRBD2 (7 bases each). This CDR3 comprises 18 residues. V was pared by 1 base and J by 4 bases, with 17 bases between. Germline-derived CDR1 and CDR2 are MGHDK and SYGVNS. CDR3 protein: CASSESGGGGAGANVLTF. The CDR3, as DNA: TGTGCCAGCAGTGAATCGGGAGGAGGGGGCGCCGGGGCCAACGTCCTGACTTTC.

The V and J genes are TRBV7-2 and TRBJ2-4; TRBD1 matches at 10 bases. Germline V CDR1 and CDR2: SGHTA, FQGNSA. J was trimmed by 0 bases and V by 4 bases; bases with no gene match: 9. The CDR3 totals 18 residues. CDR3 in amino acids: CASSWGWDRGLAKNIQYF. CDR3 nucleotides: TGTGCCAGCAGCTGGGGGTGGGACAGGGGCCTAGCCAAAAACATTCAGTACTTC.

This clone was picked up a small number of times. A read error may be the cause here, since a much bigger clone is one base away. Other DNA sequences within the sample encode an identical CDR3. DNA for the CDR3: TGTGCCAGCAGCTTTGGGAACACTGAAGCTTTCTTT. Translated: CASSFGNTEAFF. The rearrangement uses TRBV7-2 and TRBJ1-1; unclear D gene. Germline V gene sequence: CDR1 SGHTA, CDR2 FQGNSA. The CDR3 loop spans 12 amino acids. Trimming removed 3 bases from V and 1 base from J, with 3 bases in between.

Points on this clone: Other DNA sequences from this sample encode an identical CDR3 as well. The chain uses TRBV18 and TRBJ2-1; a possible D gene is TRBD2 (5 bases). CDR1 is KGHSH and CDR2 is LQKENI in the germline V gene. V was pared by 1 base and J by 8 bases, with 18 bases between. This CDR3 is 16 amino acids long. The CDR3, as DNA: TGTGCCAGCTCACCACAGTTCGCTAGTGGGAGCTATGAGCAGTTCTTC. Encoded protein: CASSPQFASGSYEQFF.

Concerning this clone: Other DNA sequences in this sample translate to the same CDR3. The V gene is TRBV5-1, the J gene TRBJ2-3; 8 bases fit TRBD2. CDR3 length: 14 residues. CDR1 and CDR2 (germline): SGHRS, YFSETQ. V was clipped by 5 bases and J by 0 bases; unmatched bases: 2. CDR3 region: CASSSSGSTDTQYF. The CDR3 nucleotides read TGCGCCAGCAGTTCTAGCGGGAGCACAGATACGCAGTATTTT.

This rearrangement joins TRBV2 to TRBJ2-1; 11 bases align to TRBD2. V lost 8 bases, J lost 9 bases, and 12 bases stayed unmatched. The CDR3 has 15 amino acids. Germline CDR1 and CDR2: SNHLY and FYNNEI. CDR3 amino acids: CASAPSGRINGEQFF. CDR3 DNA: TGTGCCAGCGCCCCTAGCGGGAGGATCAATGGTGAGCAGTTCTTC.